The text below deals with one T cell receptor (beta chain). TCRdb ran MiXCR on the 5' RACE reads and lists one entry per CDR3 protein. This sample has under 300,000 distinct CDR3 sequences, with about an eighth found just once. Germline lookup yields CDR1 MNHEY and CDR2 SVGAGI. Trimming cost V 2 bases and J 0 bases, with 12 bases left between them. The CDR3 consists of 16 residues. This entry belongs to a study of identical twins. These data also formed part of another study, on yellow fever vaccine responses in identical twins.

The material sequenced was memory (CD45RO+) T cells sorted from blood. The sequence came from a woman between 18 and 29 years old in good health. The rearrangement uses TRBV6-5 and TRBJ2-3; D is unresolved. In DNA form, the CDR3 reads TGTGCCAGCAGTTACAGGGCTCGTACTAGCACAGATACGCAGTATTTT. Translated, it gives CASSYRARTSTDTQYF.